Sequencing of this TCR beta chain was carried out in a study of blood T cell repertoires in COVID-19. Study-level background: There were acute and convalescent COVID-19 samples, and they came from the United States, Italy and Spain.

Germline V lookup: CDR1 SGHTA, CDR2 FQGNSA. This CDR3 contains 14 residues. Trimming took 1 base from V and 3 from J, leaving 8 bases between them. Seattle's enrolled individuals joined amid active infection and were then monitored longitudinally. Methods used by the authors: Reference gene primer amplification in the assay estimated nucleated cell counts. The method was immunoSEQ multiplex PCR; TCRdb's version includes in-frame clones alone and lacks a portion of them. The DNA was the basis for D and trimming; V, J and clone size are from that table. The table includes approximately 270,000 clones, about 80% detected once.

Sequenced sample: peripheral blood. The sequence was obtained from a person aged 65-85 years with COVID-19, enrolled during active disease. The chain links TRBV7-2 to TRBJ2-3; D is unclear. The CDR3 loop reads CASSLGLGTDTQYF. The CDR3 DNA is TGTGCCAGCAGCTTAGGTCTCGGGACAGATACGCAGTATTTT.